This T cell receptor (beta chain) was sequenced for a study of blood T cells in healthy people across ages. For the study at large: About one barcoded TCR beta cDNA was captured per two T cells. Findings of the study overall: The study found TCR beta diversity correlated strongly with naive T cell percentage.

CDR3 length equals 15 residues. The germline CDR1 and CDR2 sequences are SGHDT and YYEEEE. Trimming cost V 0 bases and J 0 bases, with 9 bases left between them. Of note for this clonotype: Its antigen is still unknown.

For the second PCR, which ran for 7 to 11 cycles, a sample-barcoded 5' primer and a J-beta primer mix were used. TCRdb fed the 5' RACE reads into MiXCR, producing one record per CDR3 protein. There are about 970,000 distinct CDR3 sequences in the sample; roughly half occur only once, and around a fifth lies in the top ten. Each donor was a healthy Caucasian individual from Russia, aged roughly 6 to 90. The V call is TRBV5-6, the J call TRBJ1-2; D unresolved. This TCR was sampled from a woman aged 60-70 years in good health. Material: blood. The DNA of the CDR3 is TGTGCCAGCAGCTTGGGCCCAGCAGCTAACTATGGCTACACCTTC. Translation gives CASSLGPAANYGYTF. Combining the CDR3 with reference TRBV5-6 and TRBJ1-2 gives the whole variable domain DAGVTQSPTHLIKTRGQQVTLRCSPKSGHDTVSWYQQALGQGPQFIFQYYEEEERQRGNFPDRFSGHQFPNYSSELNVNALLLGDSALYLCASSLGPAANYGYTFGSGTRLTVV.